Listed here are 32 T cell receptor beta chains from one sample, sequenced in a study of blood T cell repertoires in COVID-19. The assay was immunoSEQ multiplex PCR, and TCRdb's table has in-frame clones only and misses some. Here the sample spans about 160,000 clones, 85% to 90% being singletons. The specimen was peripheral blood. All receptors derive from a man between 60 and 70 years old with COVID-19, enrolled during active disease.

About this clone itself: Relative to the germline gene, one junction end is altered; a read error may explain this. This CDR3 reads CASSLSGLAGQETQYF. The CDR3 region has the DNA TGCGCCAGCAGCTTGAGTGGACTAGCGGGACAAGAGACCCAGTACTTC. The chain recombines TRBV5-5 with TRBJ2-5; 12 nucleotides agree with TRBD2. The V gene's germline CDR1 is SGHKS and CDR2 YYEKEE (reference sequence). CDR3 length equals 16 residues.

This clone came up once. This sequence joins TRBV27 and TRBJ1-1; tentatively, D is TRBD1 (6 bases). V was cut by 5 bases and J by 1 base, with 14 bases left in between. The CDR3 loop spans 15 amino acids. Germline V lookup: CDR1 MNHEY, CDR2 SMNVEV (reference sequence). The CDR3 DNA is TGTGCCAGCAGTCCCGGGACACAGGCGAACACTGAAGCTTTCTTT. Translated: CASSPGTQANTEAFF.

The rearrangement uses TRBV5-1 and TRBJ1-4, with unresolved D. CDR1 and CDR2 (germline): SGHRS, YFSETQ. V was cut by 6 bases and J by 7 bases, with 19 bases left in between. The CDR3 sequence is 15 residues long. The CDR3: CASTDGREGSEKLFF. The CDR3 region has the DNA TGCGCCAGCACCGACGGAAGGGAGGGTAGTGAAAAACTGTTTTTT.

The chain uses TRBV7-6 and TRBJ1-5; D is unresolved. V dropped 4 bases and J dropped 1 base, with 14 bases sitting between them. Looked up from germline, CDR1 is SGHVS and CDR2 is FNYEAQ. The CDR3 has 16 residues. This CDR3 is CASSYLPDWSNQPQHF. CDR3 nucleotides: TGTGCCAGCAGCTACCTCCCAGACTGGAGCAATCAGCCCCAGCATTTT.

The genes are TRBV24-1 and TRBJ2-5, with TRBD1 matching over 8 bases. The V segment lost 7 bases and the J segment 5 bases; nucleotides outside the gene matches: 8. CDR3 size: 14 residues. Germline V gene sequence: CDR1 KGHDR, CDR2 SFDVKD. CDR3 sequence reads: CATRKTGAGETQYF. Here the CDR3 DNA reads TGTGCCACCAGGAAGACAGGGGCCGGGGAGACCCAGTACTTC.

This clone has just a few counts. Germline is not matched at one junction end, which may reflect a read error. V gene TRBV24-1 combines with J gene TRBJ2-1; weak D call: TRBD2 (7 bases). The germline V gene has CDR1 KGHDR and CDR2 SFDVKD. The CDR3 spans 15 residues. The CDR3 DNA reads TGTGCCACCCGTGAGGGAGGGGGTCTCTACAATGAGCAGTTCTTC. It translates to CATREGGGLYNEQFF.

The V call is TRBV6-5, the J call TRBJ1-4; D may be TRBD1 (5 bases). The CDR3 is 15 residues long. Germline values: CDR1 MNHEY, CDR2 SVGAGI. The V end lost 2 bases, the J end lost 3 bases, and 10 bases lay between the germline ends. This CDR3 is CASSYTTGANEKLFF. The CDR3 nucleotides are TGTGCCAGCAGTTACACGACGGGGGCTAATGAAAAACTGTTTTTT.

This clone appeared once. The chain joins TRBV5-6 to TRBJ2-7, with D maybe TRBD1 (5 bases). Germline V gene lookup returns CDR1 SGHDT and CDR2 YYEEEE. Trimming took 7 bases from V and 2 from J, leaving 16 bases between them. The CDR3 contains 14 residues. The CDR3 protein is CASGDDRRTYEQYF. The CDR3, as DNA: TGTGCCAGCGGGGATGACAGACGTACCTACGAGCAGTACTTC. The full variable domain, completed using reference TRBV5-6 and TRBJ2-7, is DAGVTQSPTHLIKTRGQQVTLRCSPKSGHDTVSWYQQALGQGPQFIFQYYEEEERQRGNFPDRFSGHQFPNYSSELNVNALLLGDSALYLCASGDDRRTYEQYFGPGTRLTVT.

V gene TRBV3-1 (or the pseudogene TRBV3-2) combines with J gene TRBJ2-6; 12 bases map to TRBD1. CDR3 length equals 17 residues. Germline trimming cut 3 bases from V and 2 bases from J; bases unmatched to any gene: 2. The V gene's germline CDR1 is LGHDT and CDR2 YNNKEL (reference sequence). CDR3 loop: CASSHRDRGPGANVLTF. Written as DNA, the CDR3 is TGTGCCAGCAGCCACCGGGACAGGGGGCCTGGGGCCAACGTCCTGACTTTC.

CDR3 in DNA: TGTGCCAGCAGCTTTCTAGCGGGGGCCGATTACTCCTACAATGAGCAGTTCTTC. Protein sequence: CASSFLAGADYSYNEQFF. The chain carries TRBV5-6 and TRBJ2-1; TRBD2 aligns across 10 bases. Looked up from germline, CDR1 is SGHDT and CDR2 is YYEEEE. The CDR3 consists of 18 residues. The V segment lost 2 bases and the J segment 0 bases; nucleotides outside the gene matches: 8.

The rearrangement links TRBV7-8 to TRBJ1-1, with D possibly TRBD1 on 5 matching bases. Germline CDR1 reads SGHVS; CDR2 reads FQNEAQ. V was trimmed by 0 bases and J by 0 bases, leaving 8 bases between them. The CDR3 spans 15 residues. Written as DNA, the CDR3 is TGTGCCAGCAGCTTAGCTCCACAGGTGAACACTGAAGCTTTCTTT. Amino acid sequence: CASSLAPQVNTEAFF.

This clone was counted a few times. This sequence joins TRBV6-5 and TRBJ2-7; maybe TRBD2 (6 bases). Trimming removed 5 bases at V and 4 bases at J, with 12 bases between. Germline V gives CDR1 MNHEY, CDR2 SVGAGI. The CDR3 length is 13 residues. The CDR3 spells CASSQASAYEQYF. The CDR3 coding sequence is TGTGCCAGCAGTCAGGCTAGCGCGTACGAGCAGTACTTC.

The chain links TRBV11-2 to TRBJ2-1; 12 bases fit TRBD2. The V segment lost 4 bases and the J segment 1 base; nucleotides outside the gene matches: 5. CDR3 size: 17 residues. Germline V CDR1 and CDR2: SGHAT, FQNNGV. The CDR3 is CASSSAGLAGSYNEQFF. The CDR3 nucleotides are TGTGCCAGCAGCTCGGCCGGACTAGCGGGATCCTACAATGAGCAGTTCTTC. Full variable domain (rest looked up from reference TRBV11-2 and TRBJ2-1): EAGVAQSPRYKIIEKRQSVAFWCNPISGHATLYWYQQILGQGPKLLIQFQNNGVVDDSQLPKDRFSAERLKGVDSTLKIQPAKLEDSAVYLCASSSAGLAGSYNEQFFGPGTRLTVL.

This chain uses TRBV6-1 with TRBJ1-1; 7 bases are a match to TRBD1. CDR1 is MNHNS, CDR2 SASEGT, per germline. Trimming at V came to 4 bases and at J to 0 bases, leaving 14 bases not matched to a gene. The CDR3 sequence is 18 residues long. CDR3 nucleotide sequence: TGTGCCAGCAGTGCCCCCTGGTGGAGGGGGCTTATGAACACTGAAGCTTTCTTT. This sequence encodes CASSAPWWRGLMNTEAFF.

J is TRBJ2-1 and V is TRBV30, with 10 bases identical to TRBD1. Unmatched junction bases numbered 12, after V lost 7 bases and J lost 9 bases. CDR3 size: 14 residues. Per germline, CDR1 GTSNPN and CDR2 SVGIG (reference sequence). In DNA, the CDR3 is TGTGCCTCTGGCGCGACAGGGGGCTTTGGTGAGCAGTTCTTC. It yields the protein CASGATGGFGEQFF.

This chain connects TRBV30 to TRBJ1-6; no definite D call. This CDR3 contains 14 residues. Germline V lookup: CDR1 GTSNPN, CDR2 SVGIG (reference sequence). Trimming stripped 2 bases from V and 4 bases from J, with 9 bases between. The CDR3 DNA reads TGTGCCTGGAGTCGGACGGGGTATAATTCACCCCTCCACTTT. It translates to CAWSRTGYNSPLHF. Combining the CDR3 with reference TRBV30 and TRBJ1-6 gives the whole variable domain SQTIHQWPATLVQPVGSPLSLECTVEGTSNPNLYWYRQAAGRGLQLLFYSVGIGQISSEVPQNLSASRPQDRQFILSSKKLLLSDSGFYLCAWSRTGYNSPLHFGNGTRLTVT.

The J gene is TRBJ1-1, the V gene TRBV19; 7 bases align to TRBD1. The CDR3 length is 11 residues. CDR1 is LNHDA, CDR2 SQIVND, per germline (reference sequence). The CDR3 DNA sequence: TGTGGGGCAGGGGGGAACACTGAAGCTTTCTTT. Protein product: CGAGGNTEAFF.

J is TRBJ1-1 and V is TRBV6-4; tentatively, D is TRBD1 (5 bases). Trimming cost V 6 bases and J 1 base, with 9 bases left between them. This CDR3 spans 13 amino acids. Germline CDR1 reads MRHNA; CDR2 reads SNTAGT. This CDR3 reads CASSQQANTEAFF. The CDR3 DNA sequence: TGTGCCAGCAGCCAACAGGCGAACACTGAAGCTTTCTTT.

The gene calls are TRBV30 and TRBJ1-2; a possible D gene is TRBD1 (5 bases). Trimming cost V 0 bases and J 4 bases, with 21 bases left between them. The CDR3 totals 17 residues. Germline CDR1 GTSNPN, CDR2 SVGIG (reference sequence). The CDR3, as DNA: TGTGCCTGGAGTGTACATCCGGAGGGGACGAAATTCTATGGCTACACCTTC. Translated: CAWSVHPEGTKFYGYTF.

A few counts support this clone. The chain couples TRBV6-6 to TRBJ2-5; TRBD2 agrees at 12 bases. The CDR3 covers 15 residues. V lost 0 bases to trimming and J lost 5 bases; unmatched junction nucleotides: 1. Germline CDR1 MNHNY, CDR2 SVGAGI (reference sequence). The CDR3 nucleotides are TGTGCCAGCAGTTACTCGACTAGCGGGAGTGAGACCCAGTACTTC. This translates into CASSYSTSGSETQYF.

This clone was seen only a few times. The J gene is TRBJ1-2, the V gene TRBV30; D possibly corresponds to TRBD1 (5 bases). V lost 4 bases to trimming and J lost 2 bases, with 17 bases between them. Germline CDR1 is GTSNPN and CDR2 is SVGIG (reference sequence). This CDR3 region has 15 residues. CDR3 sequence: CAWTRGRVMNYGYTF. The CDR3, as DNA: TGTGCCTGGACCCGGGGGAGGGTAATGAACTATGGCTACACCTTC.

The genes are TRBV6-2 or TRBV6-3 and TRBJ1-1; maybe TRBD1 (6 bases). Trimming took off 4 bases at V and 3 bases at J, with 12 bases between the two ends. The germline V gene has CDR1 MNHEY and CDR2 SVGEGT. This CDR3 has 14 residues. This CDR3 is CASSSVTGHTEAFF. CDR3 nucleotide sequence: TGTGCCAGCAGTTCGGTGACAGGACACACTGAAGCTTTCTTT.

The rearrangement joins TRBV7-2 to TRBJ1-1, with 7 bases lining up with TRBD1. Germline values: CDR1 SGHTA, CDR2 FQGNSA. CDR3 length: 14 amino acids. The ends lost 5 bases at V and 4 bases at J; junction bases unmatched: 7. This chain's CDR3 is CASSEYRGGTEAFF. The CDR3, as DNA: TGTGCCAGCAGCGAATACAGGGGTGGCACTGAAGCTTTCTTT.

This clone was detected only once. The V call is TRBV5-1, the J call TRBJ1-1; D is ambiguous. The CDR3 runs to 15 residues. The V end lost 0 bases, the J end lost 1 base, and 10 bases lay between the germline ends. From germline, CDR1 is SGHRS and CDR2 YFSETQ. The CDR3: CASSLAWEKNTEAFF. The CDR3 region has the DNA TGCGCCAGCAGCTTGGCCTGGGAGAAGAACACTGAAGCTTTCTTT. Based on the CDR3 plus reference TRBV5-1 and TRBJ1-1, the full variable domain is KAGVTQTPRYLIKTRGQQVTLSCSPISGHRSVSWYQQTPGQGLQFLFEYFSETQRNKGNFPGRFSGRQFSNSRSEMNVSTLELGDSALYLCASSLAWEKNTEAFFGQGTRLTVV.

This chain links TRBV19 with TRBJ1-2; D possibly corresponds to TRBD1 (5 bases). Per the germline V gene, CDR1 is LNHDA and CDR2 is SQIVND (reference sequence). This CDR3 is 13 amino acids long. Trimming stripped 3 bases from V and 10 bases from J, with 15 bases between. The DNA for the CDR3 is TGTGCCAGTAGTATTGTCGGGCAGGGTCCCTACACCTTC. The encoded protein is CASSIVGQGPYTF.

This clone has a single count. CDR3 bases: TGTGCCAGCAGCCAGACAGACCTTATAATGAACACTGAAGCTTTCTTT. It encodes CASSQTDLIMNTEAFF. The gene calls are TRBV28 and TRBJ1-1; possible D gene TRBD1, 5 bases. Germline V gene sequence: CDR1 MDHEN, CDR2 SYDVKM. This CDR3 spans 16 amino acids. V was shortened by 6 bases and J by 0 bases, with 17 bases between the two germline ends.

The gene calls are TRBV7-3 and TRBJ1-2; D gene ambiguous. V shed 0 bases and J shed 0 bases, with 11 bases lying between them. The CDR3 runs 16 residues. Germline V lookup: CDR1 SGHTA, CDR2 FQGTGA. This CDR3 is CASSLTGGEANYGYTF. CDR3 coding DNA: TGTGCCAGCAGCTTAACAGGCGGGGAGGCTAACTATGGCTACACCTTC. The full variable domain, rest sourced from reference TRBV7-3 and TRBJ1-2, is GAGVSQTPSNKVTEKGKYVELRCDPISGHTALYWYRQSLGQGPEFLIYFQGTGAADDSGLPNDRFFAVRPEGSVSTLKIQRTERGDSAVYLCASSLTGGEANYGYTFGSGTRLTVV.

The genes are TRBV3-1 (or the pseudogene TRBV3-2) and TRBJ1-5, with a possible D match to TRBD1 (6 bases). CDR1 is LGHDT, CDR2 YNNKEL, per germline (reference sequence). The CDR3 totals 15 residues. V dropped 4 bases and J dropped 4 bases, with 14 bases sitting between them. The CDR3 loop reads CASSPSGTINQPQHF. The CDR3, as DNA: TGTGCCAGCAGCCCGAGCGGGACAATTAATCAGCCCCAGCATTTT.

This chain joins TRBV7-9 and TRBJ2-5; tentatively, D is TRBD1 (6 bases). Trimming took off 4 bases at V and 5 bases at J, with 14 bases between the two ends. The germline V gene has CDR1 SEHNR and CDR2 FQNEAQ (reference sequence). The CDR3 is made up of 14 amino acids. The CDR3 sequence: CASSSWTARETQYF. CDR3 in DNA: TGTGCCAGCAGCTCCTGGACAGCGAGGGAGACCCAGTACTTC.

The rearrangement uses TRBV9 and TRBJ1-5; a weak D match, TRBD1 (5 bases). Deletions cut 0 bases from V and 3 bases from J, with 10 bases between. Germline V gives CDR1 SGDLS, CDR2 YYNGEE. The CDR3 consists of 15 residues. CDR3 nucleotides: TGTGCCAGCAGCGTAGAGGGCAGGGACAATCAGCCCCAGCATTTT. Translated, it gives CASSVEGRDNQPQHF.

This clone is a singleton in its sample. The CDR3 loop reads CASSEGGPEAFF. CDR3 bases: TGTGCCAGCAGCGAGGGAGGGCCTGAAGCTTTCTTT. The chain employs TRBV14 and TRBJ1-1, with unresolved D. V shed 5 bases and J shed 6 bases, with 10 bases lying between them. In germline, CDR1 is SGHDN, CDR2 FVKESK. The CDR3 runs 12 residues.

This chain uses TRBV28 with TRBJ1-5; TRBD1 might be the D (5 bases). Trimming pared 3 bases from V and 12 bases from J, leaving 15 bases between. The CDR3 is made up of 13 amino acids. Germline-derived CDR1 and CDR2 are MDHEN and SYDVKM. The CDR3 nucleotides read TGTGCCAGCAGTTTGGAAAATCCGGGACTCCAGCATTTT. Translating gives CASSLENPGLQHF.